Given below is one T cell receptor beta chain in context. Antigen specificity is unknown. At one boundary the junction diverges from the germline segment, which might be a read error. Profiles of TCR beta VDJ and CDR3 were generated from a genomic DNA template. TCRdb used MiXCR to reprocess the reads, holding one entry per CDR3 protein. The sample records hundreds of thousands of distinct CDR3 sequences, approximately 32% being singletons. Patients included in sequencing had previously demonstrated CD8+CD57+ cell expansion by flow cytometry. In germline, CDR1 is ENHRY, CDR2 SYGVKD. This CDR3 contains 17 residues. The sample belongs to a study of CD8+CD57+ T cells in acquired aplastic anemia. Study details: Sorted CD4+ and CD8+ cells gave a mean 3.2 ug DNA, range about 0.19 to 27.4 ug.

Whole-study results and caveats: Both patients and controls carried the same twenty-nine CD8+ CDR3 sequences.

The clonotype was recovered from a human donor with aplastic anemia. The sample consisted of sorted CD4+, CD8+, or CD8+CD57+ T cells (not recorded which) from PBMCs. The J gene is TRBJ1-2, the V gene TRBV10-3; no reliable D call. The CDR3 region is CASSFGWVYCGGYGYTF. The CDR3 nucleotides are TGTGCCAGCAGTTTTGGTTGGGTGTACTGTGGTGGCTATGGCTACACCTTC.